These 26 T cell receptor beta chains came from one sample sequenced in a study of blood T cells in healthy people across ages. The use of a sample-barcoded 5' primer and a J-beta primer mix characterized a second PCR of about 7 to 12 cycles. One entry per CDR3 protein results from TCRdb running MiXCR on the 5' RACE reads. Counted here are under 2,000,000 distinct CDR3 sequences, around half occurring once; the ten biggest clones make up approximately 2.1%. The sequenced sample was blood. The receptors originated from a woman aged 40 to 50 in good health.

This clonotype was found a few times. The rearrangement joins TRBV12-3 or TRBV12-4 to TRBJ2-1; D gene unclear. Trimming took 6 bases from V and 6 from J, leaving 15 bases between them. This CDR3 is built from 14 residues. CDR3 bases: TGTGCCAGCAGACGACTTGGGGATTTCAATGAGCAGTTCTTC. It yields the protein CASRRLGDFNEQFF.

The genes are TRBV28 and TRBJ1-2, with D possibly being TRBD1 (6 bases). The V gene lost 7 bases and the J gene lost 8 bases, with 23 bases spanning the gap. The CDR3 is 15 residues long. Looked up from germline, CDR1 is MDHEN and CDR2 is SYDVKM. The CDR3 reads CASTREQGERGGYTF. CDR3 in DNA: TGTGCCAGCACCCGAGAACAGGGAGAGAGAGGAGGCTACACCTTC.

This CDR3 reads CAISEIVETQYF. The CDR3 bases are TGTGCCATCAGTGAGATCGTGGAGACCCAGTACTTC. The chain employs TRBV10-3 and TRBJ2-5; D gene uncertain. Germline CDR1 ENHRY, CDR2 SYGVKD. Deletions cut 2 bases from V and 5 bases from J, with 6 bases between. CDR3 length equals 12 residues.

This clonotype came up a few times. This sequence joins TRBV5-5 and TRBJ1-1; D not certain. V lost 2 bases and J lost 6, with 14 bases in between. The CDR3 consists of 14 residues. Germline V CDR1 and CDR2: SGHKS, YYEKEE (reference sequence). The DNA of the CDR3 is TGTGCCAGCAGCTTTGACCCTCACAACGCTGAAGCTTTCTTT. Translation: CASSFDPHNAEAFF.

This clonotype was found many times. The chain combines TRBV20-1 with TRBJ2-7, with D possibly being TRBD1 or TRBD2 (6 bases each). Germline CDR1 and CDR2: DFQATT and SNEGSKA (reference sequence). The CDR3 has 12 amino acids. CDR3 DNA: TGCAGCTCCAAGAGGGGGGAGACCGAGCAGTACTTC. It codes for CSSKRGETEQYF.

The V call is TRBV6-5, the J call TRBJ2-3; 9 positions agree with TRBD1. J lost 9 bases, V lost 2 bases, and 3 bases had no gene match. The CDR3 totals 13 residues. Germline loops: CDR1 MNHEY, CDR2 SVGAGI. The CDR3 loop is CASSYDRGGTQYF. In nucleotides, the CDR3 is TGTGCCAGCAGTTACGACAGGGGGGGGACGCAGTATTTT.

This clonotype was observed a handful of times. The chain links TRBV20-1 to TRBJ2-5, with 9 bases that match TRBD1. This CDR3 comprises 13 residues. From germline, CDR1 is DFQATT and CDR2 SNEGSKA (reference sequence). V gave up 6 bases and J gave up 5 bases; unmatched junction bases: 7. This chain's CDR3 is CSANRGQWETQYF. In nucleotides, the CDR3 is TGCAGTGCCAACAGGGGGCAGTGGGAGACCCAGTACTTC.

The CDR3 nucleotides are TGTGCCAGCAGTTACGAACCGGGACAAAGCACAGATACGCAGTATTTT. It yields the protein CASSYEPGQSTDTQYF. The V and J genes are TRBV6-2 or TRBV6-3 and TRBJ2-3; D perhaps matches TRBD1 (6 bases). Trimming pared 2 bases from V and 0 bases from J, leaving 12 bases between. The CDR3 extends over 16 amino acids. CDR1 MNHEY and CDR2 SVGEGT come from the germline V gene.

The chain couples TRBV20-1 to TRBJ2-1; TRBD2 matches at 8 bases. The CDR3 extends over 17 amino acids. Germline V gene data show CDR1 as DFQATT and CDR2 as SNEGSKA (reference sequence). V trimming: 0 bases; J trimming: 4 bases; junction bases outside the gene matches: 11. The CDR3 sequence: CSARDESGGASYNEQFF. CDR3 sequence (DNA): TGCAGTGCTAGAGATGAGTCCGGGGGGGCGTCTTACAATGAGCAGTTCTTC.

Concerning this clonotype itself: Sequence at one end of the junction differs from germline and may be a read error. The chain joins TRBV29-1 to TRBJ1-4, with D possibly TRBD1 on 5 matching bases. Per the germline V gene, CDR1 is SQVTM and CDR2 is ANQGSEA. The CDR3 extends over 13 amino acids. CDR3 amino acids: CCVNGGRGEKLFF. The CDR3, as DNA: TGCTGCGTGAATGGGGGAAGAGGTGAAAAACTGTTTTTT. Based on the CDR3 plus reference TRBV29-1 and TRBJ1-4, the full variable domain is SAVISQKPSRDICQRGTSLTIQCQVDSQVTMMFWYRQQPGQSLTLIATANQGSEATYESGFVIDKFPISRPNLTFSTLTVSNMSPEDSSIYLCCVNGGRGEKLFFGSGTQLSVL.

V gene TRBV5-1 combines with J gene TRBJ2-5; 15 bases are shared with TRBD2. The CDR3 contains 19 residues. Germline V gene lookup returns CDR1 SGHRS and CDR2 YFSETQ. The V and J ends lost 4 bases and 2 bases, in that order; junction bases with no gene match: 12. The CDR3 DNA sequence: TGCGCCAGCAGCGGTGAACCGGGACTAGCGGGGGGAATGCAAGAGACCCAGTACTTC. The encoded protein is CASSGEPGLAGGMQETQYF.

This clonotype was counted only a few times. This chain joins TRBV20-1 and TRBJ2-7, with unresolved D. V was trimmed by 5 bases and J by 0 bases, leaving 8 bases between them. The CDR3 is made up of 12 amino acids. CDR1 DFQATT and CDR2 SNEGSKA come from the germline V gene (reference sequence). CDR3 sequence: CSAQQSSYEQYF. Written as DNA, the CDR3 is TGCAGTGCTCAACAGAGCTCCTACGAGCAGTACTTC.

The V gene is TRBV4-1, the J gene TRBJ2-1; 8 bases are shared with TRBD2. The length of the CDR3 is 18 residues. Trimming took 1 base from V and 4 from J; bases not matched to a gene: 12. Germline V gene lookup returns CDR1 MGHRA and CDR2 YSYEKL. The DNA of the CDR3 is TGCGCCAGCAGCCAAGGGACGAGAATAGCGGGGCCTTACAATGAGCAGTTCTTC. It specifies CASSQGTRIAGPYNEQFF.

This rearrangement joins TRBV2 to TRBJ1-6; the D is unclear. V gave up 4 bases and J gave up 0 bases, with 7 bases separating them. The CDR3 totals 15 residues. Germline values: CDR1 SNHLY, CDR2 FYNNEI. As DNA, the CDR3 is TGTGCCAGCAGTGGGGAAAGCTCCTATAATTCACCCCTCCACTTT. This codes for CASSGESSYNSPLHF.

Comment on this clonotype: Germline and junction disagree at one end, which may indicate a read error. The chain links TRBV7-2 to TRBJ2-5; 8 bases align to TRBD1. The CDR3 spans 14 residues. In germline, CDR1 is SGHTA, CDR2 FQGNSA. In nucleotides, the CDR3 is TGTGCCGGCAGGGGGCAGGGTAATTTAGTGACCCAGTACTTC. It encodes CAGRGQGNLVTQYF. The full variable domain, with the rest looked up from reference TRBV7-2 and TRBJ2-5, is GAGVSQSPSNKVTEKGKDVELRCDPISGHTALYWYRQSLGQGLEFLIYFQGNSAPDKSGLPSDRFSAERTGGSVSTLTIQRTQQEDSAVYLCAGRGQGNLVTQYFGPGTRLLVL.

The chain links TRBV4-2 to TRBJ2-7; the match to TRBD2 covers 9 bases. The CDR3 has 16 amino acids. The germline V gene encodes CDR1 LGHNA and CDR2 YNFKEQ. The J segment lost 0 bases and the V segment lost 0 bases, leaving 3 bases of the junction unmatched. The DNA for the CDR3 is TGTGCCAGCAGCCAAGATTCTAGCGGGGTCTCCTACGAGCAGTACTTC. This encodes CASSQDSSGVSYEQYF.

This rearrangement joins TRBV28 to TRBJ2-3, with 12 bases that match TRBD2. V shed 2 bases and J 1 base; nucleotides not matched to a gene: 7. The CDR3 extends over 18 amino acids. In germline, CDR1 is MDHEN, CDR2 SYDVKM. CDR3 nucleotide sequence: TGTGCCAGCAGTTTAGGGCCGGGACTAGCGGGCCGCACAGATACGCAGTATTTT. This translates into CASSLGPGLAGRTDTQYF. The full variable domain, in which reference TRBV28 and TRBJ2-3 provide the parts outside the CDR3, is DVKVTQSSRYLVKRTGEKVFLECVQDMDHENMFWYRQDPGLGLRLIYFSYDVKMKEKGDIPEGYSVSREKKERFSLILESASTNQTSMYLCASSLGPGLAGRTDTQYFGPGTRLTVL.

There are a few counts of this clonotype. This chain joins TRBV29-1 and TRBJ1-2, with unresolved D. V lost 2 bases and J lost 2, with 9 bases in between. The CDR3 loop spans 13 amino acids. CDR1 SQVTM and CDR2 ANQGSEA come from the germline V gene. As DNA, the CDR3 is TGCAGCGTTGAAAAACGGGAAAACTATGGCTACACCTTC. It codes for CSVEKRENYGYTF.

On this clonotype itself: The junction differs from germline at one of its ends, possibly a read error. The CDR3 protein is CNAATPSYNEQFF. CDR3 nucleotides: TGCAATGCTGCGACCCCCTCCTACAATGAGCAGTTCTTC. The chain is built from TRBV20-1 and TRBJ2-1; unclear D gene. This CDR3 is 13 amino acids long. Germline V gene sequence: CDR1 DFQATT, CDR2 SNEGSKA (reference sequence).

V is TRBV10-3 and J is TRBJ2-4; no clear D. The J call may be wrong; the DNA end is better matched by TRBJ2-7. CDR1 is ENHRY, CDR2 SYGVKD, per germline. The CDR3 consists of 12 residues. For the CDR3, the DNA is TGTGCCATCAGTGCTAATTCGGACGAGCAGTACTTC. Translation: CAISANSDEQYF.

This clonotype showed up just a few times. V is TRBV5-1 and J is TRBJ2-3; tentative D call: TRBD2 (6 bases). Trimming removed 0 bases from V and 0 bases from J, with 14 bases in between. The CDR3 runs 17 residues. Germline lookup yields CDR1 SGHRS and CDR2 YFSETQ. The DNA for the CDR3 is TGCGCCAGCAGCTTGGGTGTCGGGAGTTCTAGCACAGATACGCAGTATTTT. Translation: CASSLGVGSSSTDTQYF.

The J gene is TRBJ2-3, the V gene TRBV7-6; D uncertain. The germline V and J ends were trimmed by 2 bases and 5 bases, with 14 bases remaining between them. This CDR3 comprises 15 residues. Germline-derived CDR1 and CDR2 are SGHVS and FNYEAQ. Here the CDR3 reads CASSLTTDLRDTQYF. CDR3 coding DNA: TGTGCCAGCAGCTTAACTACAGACCTCAGAGATACGCAGTATTTT.

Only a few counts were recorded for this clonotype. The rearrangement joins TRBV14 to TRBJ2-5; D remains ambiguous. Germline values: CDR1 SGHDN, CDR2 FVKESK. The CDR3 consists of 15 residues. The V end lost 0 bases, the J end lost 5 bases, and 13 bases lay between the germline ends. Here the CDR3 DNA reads TGTGCCAGCAGCCAAGAGACCGACCCAGCGGAGACCCAGTACTTC. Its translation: CASSQETDPAETQYF.

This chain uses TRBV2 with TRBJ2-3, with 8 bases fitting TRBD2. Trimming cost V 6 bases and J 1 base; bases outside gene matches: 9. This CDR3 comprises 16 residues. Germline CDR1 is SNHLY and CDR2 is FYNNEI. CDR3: CASSLVKAGGTDTQYF. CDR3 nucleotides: TGTGCCAGCAGCCTGGTAAAAGCGGGGGGCACAGATACGCAGTATTTT.

This CDR3 is CSAGKTGTYEQYF. CDR3 coding DNA: TGCAGTGCTGGAAAGACTGGCACCTACGAGCAGTACTTC. This chain links TRBV20-1 with TRBJ2-7; D is unresolved. The V end was cut by 5 bases, the J end by 2 bases, with 13 bases between. The CDR3 sequence is 13 residues long. Germline V gene lookup returns CDR1 DFQATT and CDR2 SNEGSKA (reference sequence).

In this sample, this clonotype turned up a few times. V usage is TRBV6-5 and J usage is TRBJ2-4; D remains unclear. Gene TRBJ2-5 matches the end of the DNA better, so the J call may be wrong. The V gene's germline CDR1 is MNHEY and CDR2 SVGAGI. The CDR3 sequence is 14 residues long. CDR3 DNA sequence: TGTGCCAGCAGTCCCTGGTCGGCGGAGGAGACCCAGTACTTC. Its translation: CASSPWSAEETQYF.